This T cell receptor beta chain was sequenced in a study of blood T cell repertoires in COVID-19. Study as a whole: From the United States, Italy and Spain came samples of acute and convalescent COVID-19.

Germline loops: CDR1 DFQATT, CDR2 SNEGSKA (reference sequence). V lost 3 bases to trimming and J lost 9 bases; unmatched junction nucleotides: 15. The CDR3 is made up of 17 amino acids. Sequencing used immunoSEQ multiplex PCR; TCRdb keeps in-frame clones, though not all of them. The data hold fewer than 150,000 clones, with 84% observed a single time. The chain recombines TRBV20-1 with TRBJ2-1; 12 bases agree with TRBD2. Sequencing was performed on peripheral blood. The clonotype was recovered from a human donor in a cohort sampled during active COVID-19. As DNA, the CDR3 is TGCAGTGCTAGTAAGACTAGCGGGGGTCTTTCCTTAGGTGAGCAGTTCTTC. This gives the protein CSASKTSGGLSLGEQFF.